One and the same sample provided the 15 T cell receptor beta chains below, sequenced in a study of human T cells and chemical hapten exposure. TCRdb itself ran the RACE reads through MiXCR, one entry per CDR3 protein. The sample shows 350,000 or so distinct CDR3 sequences, roughly 6.9% of them seen only once. Documented time point: patch test 1, 2 weeks after DPC sensitization. Treatment denoted: therapeutic diphenylcyclopropenone sensitization with weekly scalp DPC. The sequencing here drew on whole blood, taken in connection with sensitization to the hapten diphenylcyclopropenone (DPC). Receptor source: a woman aged 18 to 35 with alopecia areata. Some clones in this sample may be carry-over from other donors' samples.

The V and J genes are TRBV25-1 and TRBJ2-2; D remains unclear. CDR1 is MGHDK and CDR2 is SYGVNS in the germline V gene. Trimming shortened V by 1 base and J by 4 bases, and 10 bases separated the two germline ends. The CDR3 is 15 amino acids. CDR3 sequence: CASSEFGRLTGELFF. DNA for the CDR3: TGTGCCAGCAGTGAATTCGGACGACTCACCGGGGAGCTGTTTTTT.

At least ten counts were recorded for this clonotype. The J gene is TRBJ1-2, the V gene TRBV3-1, with TRBD1 as a possible D gene (5 bases). The CDR3 totals 13 residues. From germline, CDR1 is LGHDT and CDR2 YNNKEL (reference sequence). V gave up 0 bases and J gave up 8 bases, with 10 bases separating them. CDR3 sequence: CASSQDAGRGYTF. The CDR3, as DNA: TGTGCCAGCAGCCAAGACGCAGGGCGCGGCTACACCTTC.

This clonotype turned up a few times. The V call is TRBV19, the J call TRBJ2-3, with TRBD1 matching 9 bases. Germline V gene data show CDR1 as LNHDA and CDR2 as SQIVND (reference sequence). Losses at the gene ends were 7 bases for V and 2 bases for J; bases not matched to a gene: 4. CDR3 length: 14 residues. The CDR3 sequence: CASTGQGNTDTQYF. DNA for the CDR3: TGTGCCAGTACGGGACAGGGAAACACAGATACGCAGTATTTT. Full variable domain (remainder filled in from reference TRBV19 and TRBJ2-3): DGGITQSPKYLFRKEGQNVTLSCEQNLNHDAMYWYRQDPGQGLRLIYYSQIVNDFQKGDIAEGYSVSREKKESFPLTVTSAQKNPTAFYLCASTGQGNTDTQYFGPGTRLTVL.

This clonotype came up a few times. V gene TRBV15 combines with J gene TRBJ1-1, with a possible D match to TRBD1 (6 bases). Germline-derived CDR1 and CDR2 are LNHNV and YYDKDF (reference sequence). V was clipped by 7 bases and J by 1 base, with 13 bases between them. This CDR3 region has 14 residues. The CDR3 region is CATTWTRGNTEAFF. The CDR3 DNA sequence: TGTGCCACCACGTGGACCAGGGGGAACACTGAAGCTTTCTTT.

This clonotype was detected only a few times. The CDR3 reads CASSLMPEADEQFF. The CDR3, as DNA: TGTGCCAGCAGCCTCATGCCTGAGGCCGATGAGCAGTTCTTC. V is TRBV7-6 and J is TRBJ2-1, with D unclear. Germline V gene sequence: CDR1 SGHVS, CDR2 FNYEAQ. The V gene lost 5 bases and the J gene lost 8 bases, with 16 bases spanning the gap. The CDR3 contains 14 residues.

This clonotype occurred many times. This chain links TRBV28 with TRBJ2-6; the D gene is possibly TRBD2 (6 bases). Germline V lookup: CDR1 MDHEN, CDR2 SYDVKM. This CDR3 contains 15 residues. V dropped 4 bases and J dropped 3 bases, with 10 bases sitting between them. CDR3 sequence reads: CASSYGGGGANVLTF. The CDR3 region has the DNA TGTGCCAGCAGTTACGGGGGTGGTGGGGCCAACGTCCTGACTTTC.

This clonotype was seen ten or more times. The V and J genes are TRBV7-2 and TRBJ2-1; TRBD2 matches 9 bases. The CDR3 is 16 residues long. Germline assignment: CDR1 SGHTA and CDR2 FQGNSA. V lost 5 bases, J lost 7 bases, and 12 bases stayed unmatched. CDR3 coding DNA: TGTGCCAGCAGCGAGAGGGGGGGACTAGCAACTAATGAGCAGTTCTTC. Translating gives CASSERGGLATNEQFF.

The rearrangement joins TRBV6-2 or TRBV6-3 to TRBJ1-1; D call uncertain. Between the trimmed V and J ends, which lost 8 bases and 4 bases, there was a span of 14 bases. Germline CDR1 reads MNHEY; CDR2 reads SVGEGT. The CDR3 is made up of 13 amino acids. The CDR3 sequence: CASFWGPTTEAFF. CDR3 DNA: TGTGCCAGCTTTTGGGGTCCTACCACTGAAGCTTTCTTT.

This rearrangement joins TRBV6-2 or TRBV6-3 to TRBJ2-7; D remains ambiguous. CDR1 and CDR2 from the germline V gene are MNHEY and SVGEGT. The CDR3 is 13 amino acids. Trimming stripped 2 bases from V and 4 bases from J, with 9 bases between. The CDR3 loop reads CASSYPTEYEQYF. CDR3 coding DNA: TGTGCCAGCAGTTACCCGACGGAGTACGAGCAGTACTTC.

This clonotype was detected a few times. J is TRBJ2-5 and V is TRBV15; the D gene is possibly TRBD1 (6 bases). The CDR3 consists of 16 residues. The germline V and J ends were trimmed by 5 bases and 4 bases, with 20 bases remaining between them. CDR1 and CDR2 (germline): LNHNV, YYDKDF (reference sequence). DNA of the CDR3: TGTGCCACCAGCGGGGCAGGGGAATCAGGTAGAGAGACCCAGTACTTC. It is translated as CATSGAGESGRETQYF.

This clonotype appeared many times. The chain employs TRBV20-1 and TRBJ2-3, with 8 bases identical to TRBD2. The CDR3 extends over 15 amino acids. Trimming cost V 6 bases and J 4 bases; bases outside gene matches: 12. The germline V gene has CDR1 DFQATT and CDR2 SNEGSKA (reference sequence). DNA for the CDR3: TGCAGTGCGAGGTTAGCGGGGTCCCCTGCAGATACGCAGTATTTT. Its protein product is CSARLAGSPADTQYF.

In its sample, this clonotype was seen a few times. The V call is TRBV28, the J call TRBJ1-4; 7 bases map to TRBD1. Germline assignment: CDR1 MDHEN and CDR2 SYDVKM. J lost 3 bases, V lost 5 bases, and 3 bases had no gene match. The CDR3 is 14 residues long. The CDR3 loop reads CASSPGTANEKLFF. The CDR3 DNA is TGTGCCAGCAGTCCCGGGACAGCTAATGAAAAACTGTTTTTT.

The CDR3 loop reads CSARPTYSYEQYF. DNA of the CDR3: TGCAGTGCTAGACCGACTTACTCCTACGAGCAGTACTTC. This chain joins TRBV20-1 and TRBJ2-7, with D uncertain. CDR3 length: 13 residues. CDR1 is DFQATT, CDR2 SNEGSKA, per germline (reference sequence). The germline V and J ends were trimmed by 2 bases and 0 bases, with 8 bases remaining between them.

V and J are TRBV27 and TRBJ2-1; 9 bases map to TRBD1. The ends lost 8 bases at V and 6 bases at J; junction bases unmatched: 11. This CDR3 is built from 15 residues. The germline CDR1 and CDR2 sequences are MNHEY and SMNVEV (reference sequence). The CDR3 DNA follows: TGTGCCAGCTCCTCCCGGGGACAGGGAAGCAATGAGCAGTTCTTC. The encoded protein is CASSSRGQGSNEQFF.

This clonotype was recorded many times. J is TRBJ2-3 and V is TRBV24-1, with D unresolved. Germline V gene data show CDR1 as KGHDR and CDR2 as SFDVKD. This CDR3 contains 13 residues. Trimming cost V 9 bases and J 4 bases, with 13 bases left between them. The CDR3 loop reads CATGNDGPDTQYF. The CDR3 coding sequence is TGTGCCACCGGGAATGACGGGCCAGATACGCAGTATTTT.